The present T cell receptor beta chain was sequenced within a study of cytomegalovirus exposure and HLA in healthy donors (dated by TCRdb to about 2017). For the wider study: In an earlier analysis of approximately 500 of the donors, 276 Gb of sequence data and some 120 million unique TCR beta sequences from 180 million or so T cells were reported. Roughly 290 gigabases of sequencing data and 75 million to 85 million unique TCR sequences made up an early release that covered some 640 HLA-typed donors. Among the roughly 380 genotyped donors, approximately 82% belonged to the genetic ancestry cluster associated with self-reported Caucasian donors. The study was designed to test whether signatures of past pathogen exposure could be identified by cataloging public T cell receptors. Using immunosequencing, the study profiled T cell repertoires from 500 to 800 subjects and related those repertoires to cytomegalovirus serostatus. Besides the first cohort of some 670 subjects, a separate validation cohort made up of over a hundred different subjects was used. The study combined high-throughput TCR immunosequencing, statistical association of individual TCRs with disease status, and machine learning to predict cytomegalovirus infection status. To study patterns of TCR occurrence, a later analysis re-analyzed previously published TCR beta repertoires from several hundred donors and added high-resolution HLA genotyping. Rather than drawing on any new phenotypic data, the later analysis identified candidate immune exposures from TCR beta sequences and the way those sequences occurred across donors. An earlier analysis of 587 of the donors used high-throughput TCR beta sequencing to judge whether each TCR beta V gene segment behaved as functional or pseudogenic. Donor age, sex, ethnicity and CMV serostatus were collected together with the repertoire data. Genome-wide SNP genotypes for about three fifths of the roughly 700 donors were used in a later genetic analysis, which treated that subset as a discovery cohort. Every discovery cohort repertoire had been produced on one sequencing platform. Both class I and class II loci were covered by HLA typing, at four-digit resolution. Typing coverage varied by locus: 629-630 donors for A, B, C, DRB1 and DQB1; roughly 510 for DQA1; about 600 for DPA1; under 490 for DPB1. Roughly five DR-DQ haplotypes were treated as single units for association and clustering because of strong linkage in the cohort. Among about 390 genotyped donors of the cohort, an average of 235,054 unique TCR beta nucleotide sequences were sequenced per donor, roughly a sixth of them non-productive.

The cohort consisted of 670 or so healthy bone marrow donors. All cohort members were sampled while nominally healthy, although unrecorded immune exposures were likely present. The donor was CMV seronegative and was included in the group of about 350 seronegative cohort members. Every donor gave a peripheral blood sample, and the peripheral blood mononuclear cells from that sample were used for TCR beta sequencing. Genomic DNA was extracted from the blood cell samples with the Qiagen DNeasy Blood Extraction Kit. Broad study findings and their caveats: In the study, 150 to 200 TCR beta chains were listed as associated with cytomegalovirus. In vitro tests confirmed that a few of the cytomegalovirus-associated TCR beta chains recognize cytomegalovirus antigens. At a false discovery rate of 0.05, a later analysis linked fewer than 20,000 TCR beta sequences to specific HLA alleles. Across donors, most TCR sequences were observed very rarely, whereas some public TCRs were present in many individuals. When HLA alleles, especially DR and DQ, strongly co-occurred, TCR associations were difficult to assign to individual alleles. Presence/absence analyses assumed roughly uniform sequencing depth across donors, an assumption that may not hold. The cohort was sequenced for TCR beta chains only, and without alpha or paired-chain data the features that could be detected were limited. A group of highly shared sequence variants was considered likely to be a technical artifact of the sequencing pipeline. In a later analysis, the rate of TCR association differed among HLA loci, with DRB1 alleles having the most associated TCRs and HLA-C alleles having the fewest. In both the original and validation cohorts, the classifier was reported to diagnose cytomegalovirus status with high specificity and sensitivity. A later genetic analysis reported fewer N-insertions in productive TCRs among donors in an Asian-associated ancestry cluster than the roughly 720-donor mean. Most CMV-associated TCR beta chains appeared to be HLA-restricted in a later analysis, and the HLA associations seemed to be driven largely by CMV exposure. HLA typing was unavailable for some donors at each locus, so association tests used only the typed subset. A further reported finding was that TCR beta sequences accurately predicted the HLA-A and HLA-B alleles for most subjects in the first cohort. The earlier analysis of nearly 600 of the donors excluded fewer than 20 rarely observed V segments, including chromosome 9 orphons, because counts were too low. Linkage disequilibrium might explain the correlated functional status among segregating V segments, but an unknown experimental factor could not be excluded. In a later analysis, HLA-associated TCR beta chains were found to be more clonally expanded and to have lower generation probabilities than equally common non-associated chains. For the cohort, immune exposure information was limited to CMV serostatus. A later analysis reported that several top co-occurrence clusters appeared linked to parvovirus B19, influenza, CMV and Epstein-Barr virus. An earlier analysis of approximately 600 of the donors showed that most TCR beta V segments appeared in productive rearrangements either about 90% or about 30% of the time, which broadly matched IMGT annotations. V-gene and J-gene trimming of TCR beta chains was associated with a missense DCLRE1C variant in a later genetic analysis, and the association was replicated in an independent cohort. It was suggested by the authors that the approach could potentially be generalized to other disease states and immunological phenotypes.

Receptor libraries were prepared by the immunoSEQ multiplex PCR assay. For the multiplex PCR, a mixture combining 60 forward primers for TCR Vbeta segments and 13 reverse primers for TCR Jbeta segments was used. The CDR3 region of rearranged TCR beta genes was amplified from genomic DNA with a multiplex PCR assay. The amplified TCR beta libraries were sequenced on the Illumina HiSeq System as 87-base-pair reads. As for how the authors treated the data: A later analysis tallied 75 million to 95 million unique TCR beta chains across the 700 or so repertoires, and around 9.9 million of those chains were shared by two or more donors. Raw reads were error-corrected and collapsed into unique sequences by a nearest-neighbor algorithm in which closely related sequences were merged to remove PCR and sequencing errors. Alignment of CDR3 sequences to IMGT reference sequences was used to assign V, D and J gene segments. For a sequence to be retained, a match of at least six nucleotides to both a V gene segment and a J gene segment was required. Rearrangements were classified as productive when the CDR3 lacked stop codons and remained in frame with V and J, and all other rearrangements were classified as non-productive. Following IMGT convention, CDR3 was defined as the stretch from the second conserved V-encoded cysteine to the conserved J-encoded phenylalanine. The earlier analysis of some 580 of the donors excluded any sequence lacking an unambiguous match to a single V gene segment. An earlier analysis of fewer than 650 of the donors classified V segments as functional when productive rearrangements were above 56.7% and as segregating when the standard deviation between donors was above 5%. A statistical classification framework was built for diagnosing cytomegalovirus status from the catalog of TCR beta chain sequences. A later analysis assigned V and J genes by comparing TCR nucleotide sequences with IMGT/GENE-DB human TR gene sequences. The TCRdist pipeline was used in a later analysis to assign CDR3 sequences and most-parsimonious VDJ recombination scenarios. A later analysis defined each TCR beta chain by its CDR3 amino acid sequence plus V-gene family, and excluded reads lacking a unique V-gene family. To address suspected cross-contamination and a sequencing artifact, a later analysis removed 592 highly shared, low-generation-probability nucleotide sequences. A later analysis calculated a clonal expansion index for each public chain from normalized within-repertoire ranks of inferred template counts. In a later analysis, generation probabilities were computed with a VDJ recombination model fitted to out-of-frame rearrangements, and the resulting probabilities were checked against IGoR. Hypergeometric tests were used in a later analysis to score TCR-TCR, TCR-HLA and TCR-CMV co-occurrence, with a repertoire-size bias correction applied to the TCR pairs. In a later analysis, false discovery rates were estimated by permuting HLA or CMV assignments 20 times. In a later analysis, co-occurring TCRs were grouped using DBSCAN, and TCRdist sequence similarity was added for clustering within HLA-allele-positive subsets. Co-occurrence clustering excluded repertoires with fewer than 30,000 or more than 120,000 public chains, plus five with anomalous nucleotide sharing. The table comes from immuneACCESS by way of TCRdb, which keeps in-frame sequences with V and J called. Part of the clones is missing from these tables; in studies checked, under half for an unresolved V gene and the rest for unknown reasons. The V and J calls and the clone size are those of that table, but D and trimming were determined from the DNA. This sample lists approximately 100,000 clones; about two thirds were detected once. The top ten clonotypes cover 0.79% of the sample.

To note about this clone: This receptor's antigen is unknown. Base qualities were left out, and no much larger clone turns up one base away.

Sequenced sample: PBMCs. This receptor was identified in a boy between 10 and 17 years old in good health and CMV-seronegative.

The CDR3 protein is CASSLVGQGIHKQYF. The nucleotides are TGTGCCAGCAGCTTAGTGGGGCAGGGAATCCACAAGCAGTACTTC. This receptor chain uses TRBV11-3 and TRBJ2-7, with a weak D call of TRBD1 (5 bases match). The CDR3, cysteine through phenylalanine, is 15 amino acids long. CDR3 DNA is the only sequence kept; it has 45 bases, read in frame from the first base. Sequences SGHNT (CDR1) and YENEEA (CDR2) are obtained from the germline V gene. V sheds 1 base and J sheds 8 bases, leaving 18 bases between their ends.